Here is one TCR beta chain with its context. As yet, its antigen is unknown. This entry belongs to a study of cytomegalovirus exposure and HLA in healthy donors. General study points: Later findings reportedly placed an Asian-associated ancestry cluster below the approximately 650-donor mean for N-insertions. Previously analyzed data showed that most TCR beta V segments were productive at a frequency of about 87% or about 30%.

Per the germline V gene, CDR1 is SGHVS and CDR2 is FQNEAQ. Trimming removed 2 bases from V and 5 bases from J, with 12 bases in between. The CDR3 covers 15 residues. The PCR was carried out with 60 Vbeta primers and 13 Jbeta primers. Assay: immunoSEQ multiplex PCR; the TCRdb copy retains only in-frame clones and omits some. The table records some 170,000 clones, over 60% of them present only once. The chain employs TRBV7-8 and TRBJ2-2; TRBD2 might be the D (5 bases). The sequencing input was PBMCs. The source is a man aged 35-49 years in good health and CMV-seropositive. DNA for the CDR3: TGTGCCAGCAGCTTATATGACCCGGGGACCGGGGAGCTGTTTTTT. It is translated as CASSLYDPGTGELFF.